This T cell receptor beta chain was retrieved from a study of blood T cell repertoires in COVID-19. The sample holds one count of this clone. Sequence at one end of the junction differs from germline and may be a read error. Clones were read by immunoSEQ multiplex PCR, and TCRdb kept only the in-frame ones, dropping some. The table records about 670,000 clones, over 80% of them present only once. Germline V gene data show CDR1 as LGHDT and CDR2 as YNNKEL (reference sequence). The CDR3 runs 13 residues. The chain couples TRBV3-1 (or the pseudogene TRBV3-2) to TRBJ1-1, with TRBD1 matching over 8 bases. The source material was peripheral blood. This clonotype originated in a woman aged 18-35 years with acute or convalescent COVID-19. The CDR3 region has the DNA TGTGCCAGCAACCAACAGGGGGGAACTGAAGCTTTCTTT. It is translated as CASNQQGGTEAFF.